One T cell receptor beta chain is described in this entry. In the original workflow: Counts of nucleated cells, estimated from reference gene primer amplification, were obtained. Generated by immunoSEQ multiplex PCR, the TCRdb table keeps only in-frame clones and is missing some. V and J calls and clone size are copied from that table; D and trimming were computed from the DNA. The data show more than 120,000 clones, about 86% seen once. The data stem from a study of blood T cell repertoires in COVID-19. Study-wide context: PBMCs, B-cell-depleted T cells, or T cells provided the cDNA or gDNA that made up the material.

This sequence was found in a woman aged 45 to 65 with active or convalescent COVID-19. Sequencing was performed on peripheral blood.

The CDR3 region is CASSEGVGGDTGELFF. The CDR3 coding sequence is TGTGCCAGCAGTGAAGGAGTAGGGGGCGATACCGGGGAGCTGTTTTTT. The genes are TRBV6-4 and TRBJ2-2; 7 positions match TRBD1. Germline V gives CDR1 MRHNA, CDR2 SNTAGT. V gave up 3 bases and J gave up 5 bases; unmatched junction bases: 9. CDR3 length equals 16 residues.